This entry describes one T cell receptor (beta chain). This clone's antigen is unknown. No base quality values were provided; no much bigger clone lies one nucleotide off. This record belongs to a study of a mutant IDH1 vaccine in newly diagnosed glioma (dated by TCRdb to the early 2020s). Background on the whole study: Of the 25 to 40 treated patients, approximately 62% were male and 37.5% were female, and the mean age was around 40 years. Before enrollment, patients had received standard therapy of radiotherapy alone, temozolomide alone, or radiochemotherapy with temozolomide; most received the combination. Peripheral blood was drawn at six visits: V03 (baseline), V05, V07, V10, V12 and V13. Longitudinal TCRB deep sequencing was performed for 20 to 25 treated patients wherever samples were available for exploratory analyses. What the research found in general, with its limitations: The authors stated that sample limitations prevented analyses of patient blood samples from being reproduced. Pseudoprogression appeared unrelated to alterations in the top peripheral T cell clonotypes detected by TCRB sequencing. PBMC samples for TCRB deep sequencing were selected based on availability. Immune responses induced by the vaccine were seen in around 93% of patients across multiple MHC alleles.

The sample's time point label is to be understood as: baseline, week 1 (first vaccination visit). Reading the label with the study, this specimen's treatment or condition is: pre-vaccination baseline after standard-of-care therapy. All donors had newly diagnosed IDH1-mutant astrocytomas of WHO grade 3 or 4 that showed loss of nuclear ATRX. The samples were drawn from NOA16, a multicentre, single-arm, open-label phase I trial in Germany that tested a mutant IDH1 peptide vaccine in humans for the first time. Visit V03 blood draws served as the baseline sample for immunogenicity testing. Genomic DNA for TCRB sequencing was isolated from EDTA blood with the DNeasy Blood and Tissue Kit. The library was built by means of the immunoSEQ multiplex PCR assay. Rearranged TCR beta chain sequences were amplified with the hsTCRB Kit following the manufacturer's protocol. An Illumina MiSeq was used to sequence the TCRB libraries. Per the authors' processing: The proprietary platform of the kit vendor was used for demultiplexing, trimming and gene mapping. The table comes from immuneACCESS by way of TCRdb, which keeps in-frame sequences with V and J called. Part of the clones is missing from these tables; in studies checked, under half for an unresolved V gene and the rest for unknown reasons. V and J calls and clone size are copied from that table; D and trimming were computed from the DNA. The sample contains around 92,000 clones, 85% to 90% of them found a single time. Of the sample, around 0.6% falls within the top ten clones.

Inclusive of the bounding cysteine and phenylalanine, the CDR3 is 15 residues long. CDR3 DNA only is kept here, 45 bases in frame from base 1. The germline V gene provides CDR1 SGDLS and CDR2 YYNGEE. The junction carries 21 bases between V and J, which are trimmed by 4 bases and 8 bases respectively. This chain joins TRBV9 to TRBJ1-2, and TRBD1 may be the D gene, going by 5 matching bases. Sequencing used PBMCs, obtained from a glioma patient treated with radiotherapy, temozolomide or both. The receptor comes from a woman aged 45-60 years with glioma. CDR3 protein: CASSPRGREVKGYTF. The bases read TGTGCCAGCAGCCCTAGGGGCAGGGAGGTAAAGGGCTACACCTTC. Supplemented by the reference TRBV9 and TRBJ1-2 proteins around the CDR3, the complete variable domain is DSGVTQTPKHLITATGQRVTLRCSPRSGDLSVYWYQQSLDQGLQFLIQYYNGEERAKGNILERFSAQQFPDLHSELNLSSLELGDSALYFCASSPRGREVKGYTFGSGTRLTVV.